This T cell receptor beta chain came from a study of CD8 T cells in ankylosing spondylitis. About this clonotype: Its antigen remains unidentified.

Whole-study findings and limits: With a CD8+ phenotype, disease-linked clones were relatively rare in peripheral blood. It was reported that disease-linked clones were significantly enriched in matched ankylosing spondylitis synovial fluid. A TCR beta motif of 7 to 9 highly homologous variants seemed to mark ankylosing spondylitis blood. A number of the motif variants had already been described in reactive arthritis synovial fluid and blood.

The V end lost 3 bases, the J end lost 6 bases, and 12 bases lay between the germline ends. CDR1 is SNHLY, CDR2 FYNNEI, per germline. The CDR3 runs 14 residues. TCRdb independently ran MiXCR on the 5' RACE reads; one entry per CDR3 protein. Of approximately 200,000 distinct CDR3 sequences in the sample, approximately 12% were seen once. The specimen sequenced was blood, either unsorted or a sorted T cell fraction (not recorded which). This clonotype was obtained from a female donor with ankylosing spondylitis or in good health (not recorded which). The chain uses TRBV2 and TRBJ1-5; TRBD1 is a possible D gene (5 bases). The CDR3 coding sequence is TGTGCCAGCAGTGATGCAGGGTCTGCTCAGCCCCAGCATTTT. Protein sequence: CASSDAGSAQPQHF.